Listed below are T cell receptor beta chains from one sample, sequenced in a study of blood T cell repertoires in COVID-19. Sequencing was performed with immunoSEQ multiplex PCR; in TCRdb, only in-frame clones are kept and a portion is missing. The sample carries roughly 160,000 clones, roughly nine tenths recorded once. The sample comprised peripheral blood. The receptors here all came from a man between 45 and 60 years old with acute or convalescent COVID-19. CDR3s include the opening cysteine and the closing phenylalanine or tryptophan. A D gene is named only where the DNA matches it firmly. Some rows mark clone size as missing; the rest say once, few, many or name a class of expanded clone.

TRBV29-1	12	.	.	TRBJ1-1	CSVALQGTEAFF	TGCAGCGTGGCGCTACAGGGCACTGAAGCTTTCTTT
TRBV2	11	.	.	TRBJ1-2	CASKRNYGYTF	TGTGCCAGCAAGAGGAACTATGGCTACACCTTC
TRBV30	19	.	TRBD2	TRBJ2-1	CAASGGQARTSGSYNEQFF	TGTGCCGCTTCCGGGGGACAGGCAAGGACTAGCGGATCCTACAATGAGCAGTTCTTC
TRBV5-1	13	.	.	TRBJ1-6	CASSSGRDSPLHF	TGCGCCAGCAGCTCCGGGAGGGATTCACCCCTCCACTTT
TRBV19	12	once	.	TRBJ1-5	CASSLLGGPQHF	TGTGCCAGTAGCCTCCTAGGGGGGCCCCAGCATTTT
TRBV29-1	14	once	TRBD2	TRBJ2-1	CSVKGLAGVNEQFF	TGCAGCGTTAAGGGACTAGCGGGAGTCAATGAGCAGTTCTTC
TRBV7-2	16	once	TRBD2	TRBJ2-2	CASRRSGTSDTGELFF	TGTGCCAGCAGACGATCCGGGACTAGCGACACCGGGGAGCTGTTTTTT
TRBV2	15	.	.	TRBJ1-5	CASSLQSRSNQPQHF	TGTGCCAGCAGTCTACAGAGTCGCAGCAATCAGCCCCAGCATTTT
TRBV27	14	.	.	TRBJ2-5	CASSLTGMLETQYF	TGTGCCAGCAGTTTAACAGGGATGTTGGAGACCCAGTACTTC
TRBV7-2	16	.	TRBD2	TRBJ2-3	CASSLRLAGRTDTQYF	TGTGCCAGCAGCCTCCGACTAGCGGGAAGGACAGATACGCAGTATTTT
TRBV6-6	14	once	.	TRBJ1-2	CASIPTGINYGYTF	TGTGCCAGCATCCCCACAGGGATTAACTATGGCTACACCTTC
TRBV3-1/TRBV3-2	17	.	TRBD2	TRBJ2-2	CASSRGGLAGITGELFF	TGTGCCAGCAGCCGGGGGGGGCTAGCGGGGATCACCGGGGAGCTGTTTTTT
TRBV20-1	15	.	.	TRBJ1-5	CSASRRGLSNQPQHF	TGCAGTGCTAGTAGACGGGGGTTGAGCAATCAGCCCCAGCATTTT
TRBV27	14	.	.	TRBJ1-1	CASRTLGLNTEAFF	TGTGCCAGCAGGACCCTGGGACTCAACACTGAAGCTTTCTTT
TRBV30	15	.	TRBD2	TRBJ2-5	CAWSRTSGIGETQYF	TGTGCCTGGAGTAGGACTAGCGGGATTGGAGAGACCCAGTACTTC
TRBV19	16	.	TRBD2	TRBJ2-1	CASSIAAGLAIAEQFF	TGTGCCAGTAGTATAGCCGCGGGACTAGCCATCGCTGAGCAGTTCTTC
TRBV7-9	15	.	TRBD2	TRBJ2-1	CASTLRGGGIDEQFF	TGTGCCAGCACCCTAAGGGGCGGGGGAATCGATGAGCAGTTCTTC
TRBV2	14	few	.	TRBJ1-5	CASRYQEGNQPQHF	TGTGCCAGCAGGTACCAGGAAGGCAATCAGCCCCAGCATTTT
TRBV6-6	14	once	TRBD1	TRBJ1-3	CASSLTGSGNTIYF	TGTGCCAGCAGTTTGACAGGGTCTGGAAACACCATATATTTT
TRBV7-8	14	.	.	TRBJ1-4	CASSPTYRDEKLFF	TGTGCCAGCAGCCCAACATACCGTGATGAAAAACTGTTTTTT
TRBV4-3	15	once	.	TRBJ1-4	CASSLLGGANEKLFF	TGCGCCAGCAGCCTCCTAGGGGGGGCTAATGAAAAACTGTTTTTT
TRBV6-1	16	.	.	TRBJ2-7	CASSEDSTGVWYEQYF	TGTGCCAGCAGTGAAGATTCAACGGGAGTGTGGTACGAGCAGTACTTC
TRBV19	14	.	.	TRBJ1-2	CASSMQGQSYGYTF	TGTGCCAGTAGTATGCAGGGGCAGAGCTATGGCTACACCTTC
TRBV5-1	15	.	.	TRBJ1-1	CASSLIGGLNTEAFF	TGCGCCAGCAGCTTGATCGGCGGATTAAACACTGAAGCTTTCTTT